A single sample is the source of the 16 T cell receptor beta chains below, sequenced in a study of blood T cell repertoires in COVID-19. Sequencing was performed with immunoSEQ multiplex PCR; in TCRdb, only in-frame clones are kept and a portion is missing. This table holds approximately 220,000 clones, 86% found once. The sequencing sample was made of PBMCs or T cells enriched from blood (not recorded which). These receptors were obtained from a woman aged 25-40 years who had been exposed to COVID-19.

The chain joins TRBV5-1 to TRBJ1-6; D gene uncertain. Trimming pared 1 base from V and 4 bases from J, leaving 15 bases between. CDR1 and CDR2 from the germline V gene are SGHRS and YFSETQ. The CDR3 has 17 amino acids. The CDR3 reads CASSLYQKGEYNSPLHF. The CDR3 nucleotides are TGCGCCAGCAGCTTGTATCAGAAGGGAGAGTATAATTCACCCCTCCACTTT. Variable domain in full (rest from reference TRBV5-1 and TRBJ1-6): KAGVTQTPRYLIKTRGQQVTLSCSPISGHRSVSWYQQTPGQGLQFLFEYFSETQRNKGNFPGRFSGRQFSNSRSEMNVSTLELGDSALYLCASSLYQKGEYNSPLHFGNGTRLTVT.

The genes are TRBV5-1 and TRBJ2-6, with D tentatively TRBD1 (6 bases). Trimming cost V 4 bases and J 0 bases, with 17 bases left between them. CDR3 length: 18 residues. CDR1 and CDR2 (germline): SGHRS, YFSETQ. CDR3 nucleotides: TGCGCCAGCAGCCTTTGGAATTGGACAGACTCTGGGGCCAACGTCCTGACTTTC. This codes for CASSLWNWTDSGANVLTF.

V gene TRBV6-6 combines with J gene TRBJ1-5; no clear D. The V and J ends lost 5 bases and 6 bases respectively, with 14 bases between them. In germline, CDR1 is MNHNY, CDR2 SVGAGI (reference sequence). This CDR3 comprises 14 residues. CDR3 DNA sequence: TGTGCCAGCAGTCCAGTAGTCGAGGGTCAGCCCCAGCATTTT. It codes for CASSPVVEGQPQHF.

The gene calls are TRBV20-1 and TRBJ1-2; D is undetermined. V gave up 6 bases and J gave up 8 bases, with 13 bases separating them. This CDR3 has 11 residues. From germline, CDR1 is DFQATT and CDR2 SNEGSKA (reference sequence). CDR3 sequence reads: CSARSVYGYTF. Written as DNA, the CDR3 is TGCAGTGCCCGCTCAGTGTACGGCTACACCTTC.

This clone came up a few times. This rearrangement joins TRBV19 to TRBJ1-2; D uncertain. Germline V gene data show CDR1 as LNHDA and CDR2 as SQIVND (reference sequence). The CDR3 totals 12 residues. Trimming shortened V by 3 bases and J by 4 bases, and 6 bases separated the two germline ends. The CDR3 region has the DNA TGTGCCAGTAGTATCTTCAGCTATGGCTACACCTTC. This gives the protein CASSIFSYGYTF.

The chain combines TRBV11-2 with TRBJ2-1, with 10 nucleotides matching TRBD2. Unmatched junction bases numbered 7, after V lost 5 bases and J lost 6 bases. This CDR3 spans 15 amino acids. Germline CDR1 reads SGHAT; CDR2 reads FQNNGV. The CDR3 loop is CASSRASGGGNEQFF. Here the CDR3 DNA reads TGTGCCAGCAGCCGGGCTAGCGGGGGAGGCAATGAGCAGTTCTTC.

The CDR3 spells CASSLRTSGGVTPYEQYF. As DNA, the CDR3 is TGTGCCAGCAGCTTGAGGACTAGCGGGGGGGTCACTCCCTACGAGCAGTACTTC. The rearrangement uses TRBV5-4 and TRBJ2-7, with TRBD2 matching 15 bases. V lost 1 base to trimming and J lost 2 bases; unmatched junction nucleotides: 7. Germline values: CDR1 SGHNT, CDR2 YYREEE (reference sequence). The CDR3 runs 18 residues. The whole variable domain, filled in from reference TRBV5-4 and TRBJ2-7, reads ETGVTQSPTHLIKTRGQQVTLRCSSQSGHNTVSWYQQALGQGPQFIFQYYREEENGRGNFPPRFSGLQFPNYSSELNVNALELDDSALYLCASSLRTSGGVTPYEQYFGPGTRLTVT.

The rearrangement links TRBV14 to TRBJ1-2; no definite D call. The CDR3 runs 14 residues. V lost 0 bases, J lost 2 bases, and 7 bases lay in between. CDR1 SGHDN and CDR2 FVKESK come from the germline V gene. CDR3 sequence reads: CASSQDPGNYGYTF. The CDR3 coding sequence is TGTGCCAGCAGCCAAGATCCGGGGAACTATGGCTACACCTTC.

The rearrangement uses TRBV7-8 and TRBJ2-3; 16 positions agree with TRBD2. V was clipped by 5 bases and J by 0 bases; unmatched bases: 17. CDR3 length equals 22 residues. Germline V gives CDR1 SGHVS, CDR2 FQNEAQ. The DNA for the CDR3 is TGTGCCAGCAGCCCCAATTTCGTTAGGGGACTAGCGGGGGGGTCTAGCACAGATACGCAGTATTTT. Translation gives CASSPNFVRGLAGGSSTDTQYF.

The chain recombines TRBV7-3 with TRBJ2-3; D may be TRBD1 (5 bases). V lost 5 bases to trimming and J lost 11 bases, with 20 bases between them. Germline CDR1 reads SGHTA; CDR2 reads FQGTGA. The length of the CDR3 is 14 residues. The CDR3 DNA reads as TGTGCCAGCAGCCTTTCTCGGCCCCAGGGTGAGCAGTATTTT. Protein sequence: CASSLSRPQGEQYF.

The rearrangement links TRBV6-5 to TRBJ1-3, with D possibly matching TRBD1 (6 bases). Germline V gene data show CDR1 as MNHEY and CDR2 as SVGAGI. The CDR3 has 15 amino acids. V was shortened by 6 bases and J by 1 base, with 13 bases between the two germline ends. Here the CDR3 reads CASREGGSSGNTIYF. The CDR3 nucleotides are TGTGCCAGCAGAGAGGGGGGGTCTTCTGGAAACACCATATATTTT.

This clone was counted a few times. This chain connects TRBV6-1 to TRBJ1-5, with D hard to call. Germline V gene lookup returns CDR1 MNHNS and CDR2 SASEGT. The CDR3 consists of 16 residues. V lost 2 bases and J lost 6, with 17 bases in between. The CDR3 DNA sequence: TGTGCCAGCAGTGAATTCGGTGGGAGGGCCCCTCAGCCCCAGCATTTT. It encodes CASSEFGGRAPQPQHF.

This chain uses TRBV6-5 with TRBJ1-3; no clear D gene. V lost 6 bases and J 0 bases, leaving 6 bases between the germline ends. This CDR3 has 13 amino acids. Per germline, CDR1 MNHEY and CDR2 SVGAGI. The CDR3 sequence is CASSPNSGNTIYF. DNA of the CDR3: TGTGCCAGCAGCCCAAACTCTGGAAACACCATATATTTT.

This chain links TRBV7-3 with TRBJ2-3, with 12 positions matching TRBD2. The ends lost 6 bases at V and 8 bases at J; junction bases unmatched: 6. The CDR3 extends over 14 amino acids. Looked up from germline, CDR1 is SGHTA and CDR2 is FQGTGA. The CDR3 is CASSLAGGPSTQYF. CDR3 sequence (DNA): TGTGCCAGCAGTCTAGCGGGGGGGCCTAGTACGCAGTATTTT.

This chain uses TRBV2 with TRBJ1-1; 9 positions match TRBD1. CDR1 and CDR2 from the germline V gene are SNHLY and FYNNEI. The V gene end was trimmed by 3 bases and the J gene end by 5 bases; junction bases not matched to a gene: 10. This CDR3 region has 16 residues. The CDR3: CASSDTPGQGGTEAFF. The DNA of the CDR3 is TGTGCCAGCAGTGACACACCGGGACAGGGAGGAACTGAAGCTTTCTTT.

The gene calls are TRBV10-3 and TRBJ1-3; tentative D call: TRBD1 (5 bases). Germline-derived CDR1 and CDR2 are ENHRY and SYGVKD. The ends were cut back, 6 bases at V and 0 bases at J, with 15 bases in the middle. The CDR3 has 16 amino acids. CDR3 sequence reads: CAISNTPGSSGNTIYF. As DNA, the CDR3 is TGTGCCATCAGCAACACCCCAGGGTCCTCTGGAAACACCATATATTTT.